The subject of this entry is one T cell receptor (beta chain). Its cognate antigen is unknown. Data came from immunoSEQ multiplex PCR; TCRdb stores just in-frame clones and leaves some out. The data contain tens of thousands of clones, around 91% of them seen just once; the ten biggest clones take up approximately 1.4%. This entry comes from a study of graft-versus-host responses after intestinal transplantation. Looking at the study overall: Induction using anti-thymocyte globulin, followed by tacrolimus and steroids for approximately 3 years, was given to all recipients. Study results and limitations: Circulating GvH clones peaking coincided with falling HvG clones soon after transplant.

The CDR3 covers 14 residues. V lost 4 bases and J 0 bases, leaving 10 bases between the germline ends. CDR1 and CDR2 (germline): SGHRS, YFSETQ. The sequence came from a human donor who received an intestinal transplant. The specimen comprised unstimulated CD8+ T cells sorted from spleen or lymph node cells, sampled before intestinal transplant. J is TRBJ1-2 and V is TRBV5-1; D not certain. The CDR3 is CASSVSGANYGYTF. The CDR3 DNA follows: TGCGCCAGCAGCGTTTCGGGAGCTAACTATGGCTACACCTTC.